This T cell receptor beta chain emerged from a study of blood T cell repertoires in COVID-19. Whole-study context: Acute-phase and convalescent COVID-19 samples originated in the United States, Italy and Spain. T cells, B-cell-depleted T cells, or PBMCs provided the cDNA or gDNA that served as material.

CDR3 size: 16 residues. The germline V gene encodes CDR1 SGHAT and CDR2 FQNNGV. With V trimmed by 1 base and J by 7 bases, 7 bases remained unmatched. The authors' processing: Nucleated cell counts were estimated from reference gene primer amplification. TCRdb keeps only in-frame clones here, not all; method: immunoSEQ multiplex PCR. V and J calls and clone size come straight from that table; D and trimming were deduced from the DNA. The sample shows tens of thousands of clones, around 82% of them seen only once. V gene TRBV11-2 combines with J gene TRBJ2-2; 9 bases line up with TRBD2. The sample consisted of peripheral blood. The TCR sequence derives from a human donor in a cohort sampled during active COVID-19. The CDR3 DNA follows: TGTGCCAGCAGCTTAGTCGGGCCTAGCGGGGACGGGGAGCTGTTTTTT. Its protein is CASSLVGPSGDGELFF. Looking up the rest from reference TRBV11-2 and TRBJ2-2 gives the full variable domain: EAGVAQSPRYKIIEKRQSVAFWCNPISGHATLYWYQQILGQGPKLLIQFQNNGVVDDSQLPKDRFSAERLKGVDSTLKIQPAKLEDSAVYLCASSLVGPSGDGELFFGEGSRLTVL.